This TCR beta chain derives from a study of T cells in localized non-small cell lung cancer. Study outcomes and limitations: When the top 100 tumor clones were examined, a median approximately 62 of them also appeared in the adjacent lung, which was paired and uninvolved.

On this clone: Antigen unknown.

TCRdb keeps only in-frame clones here, not all; method: immunoSEQ multiplex PCR. The sample has around 50,000 clones, about 88% seen once; the top ten hold roughly a sixth. V gave up 3 bases and J gave up 0 bases; unmatched junction bases: 3. In germline, CDR1 is SGHNT, CDR2 YYREEE (reference sequence). CDR3 size: 15 residues. The sequence derives from a female donor with stage II lung adenocarcinoma. The specimen was PBMCs, collected before any cancer treatment. The chain has TRBV5-4 and TRBJ1-3; 7 bases match TRBD1. The CDR3 region is CASSSRQGSGNTIYF. CDR3 in DNA: TGTGCCAGCAGCTCCAGACAGGGCTCTGGAAACACCATATATTTT.